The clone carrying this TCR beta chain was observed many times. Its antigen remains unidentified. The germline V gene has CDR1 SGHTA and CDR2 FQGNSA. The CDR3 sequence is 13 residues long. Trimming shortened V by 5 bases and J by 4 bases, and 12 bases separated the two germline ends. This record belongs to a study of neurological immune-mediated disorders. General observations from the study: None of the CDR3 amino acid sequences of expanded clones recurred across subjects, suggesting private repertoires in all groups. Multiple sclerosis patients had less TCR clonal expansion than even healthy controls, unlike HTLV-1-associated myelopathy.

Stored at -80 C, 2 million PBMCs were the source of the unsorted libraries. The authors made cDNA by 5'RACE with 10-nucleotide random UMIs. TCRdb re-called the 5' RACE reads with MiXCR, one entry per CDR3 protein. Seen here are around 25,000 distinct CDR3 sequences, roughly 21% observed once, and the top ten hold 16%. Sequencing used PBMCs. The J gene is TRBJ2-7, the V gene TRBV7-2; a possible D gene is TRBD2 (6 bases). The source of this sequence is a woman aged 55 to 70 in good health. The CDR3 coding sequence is TGTGCCAGCAGCCTAACTAGCAGTTACGAGCAGTACTTC. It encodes CASSLTSSYEQYF.